The present T cell receptor (beta chain) was sequenced within a study of cytomegalovirus exposure and HLA in healthy donors. The PCR contained 60 Vbeta and 13 Jbeta primers. Clones were read by immunoSEQ multiplex PCR, and TCRdb kept only the in-frame ones, dropping some. The sample shows 95,000 to 150,000 clones, around 79% of them seen only once. Trimming removed 7 bases from V and 2 bases from J; junction bases left unmatched: 5. CDR1 is MNHEY, CDR2 SVGAGI, per germline. The CDR3 totals 14 residues. The TCR sequence derives from a woman under 30 in good health and CMV-seronegative. Specimen: PBMCs. The genes are TRBV6-5 and TRBJ1-1; 9 positions match TRBD1. In DNA, the CDR3 is TGTGCCAGCACGGGGACAGGGCTTAACACTGAAGCTTTCTTT. Protein sequence: CASTGTGLNTEAFF.